The 18 T cell receptor beta chains in this list originate from one sample, sequenced in a study of cytomegalovirus exposure and HLA in healthy donors. PCR employed 60 Vbeta and 13 Jbeta primers. Data came from immunoSEQ multiplex PCR; TCRdb stores just in-frame clones and leaves some out. The sample holds 100,000 or so clones, less than 85% seen once. Material: PBMCs. The origin of the receptors is a man aged 35 to 55 in good health and CMV-seropositive.

Of note for this clone: This specimen includes other DNA sequences encoding the same CDR3. This chain uses TRBV7-3 with TRBJ2-2; maybe TRBD2 (7 bases). The CDR3 totals 15 residues. V was clipped by 5 bases and J by 4 bases, with 14 bases between them. The germline CDR1 and CDR2 sequences are SGHTA and FQGTGA. The CDR3 DNA reads as TGTGCCAGCAGCCTAGTGGGAGGGGGCACCGGGGAGCTGTTTTTT. Protein product: CASSLVGGGTGELFF.

The V and J genes are TRBV18 and TRBJ2-5, with D possibly being TRBD1 (6 bases). The V end lost 4 bases, the J end lost 0 bases, and 12 bases lay between the germline ends. The CDR3 contains 15 residues. Germline values: CDR1 KGHSH, CDR2 LQKENI. The CDR3 loop reads CASSQLTGNQETQYF. In DNA, the CDR3 is TGTGCCAGCTCACAGCTAACAGGGAACCAAGAGACCCAGTACTTC.

The chain combines TRBV6-5 with TRBJ2-7, with 7 bases aligning to TRBD2. J was trimmed by 4 bases and V by 2 bases; bases with no gene match: 5. Looked up from germline, CDR1 is MNHEY and CDR2 is SVGAGI. The CDR3 sequence is 14 residues long. This chain's CDR3 is CASSYGGGRYEQYF. DNA for the CDR3: TGTGCCAGCAGTTACGGGGGGGGACGATACGAGCAGTACTTC.

The chain joins TRBV5-6 to TRBJ2-2; D remains unclear. CDR3 size: 16 residues. V lost 0 bases and J 0 bases, leaving 9 bases between the germline ends. Germline V gene sequence: CDR1 SGHDT, CDR2 YYEEEE. The CDR3 DNA reads TGTGCCAGCAGCTTGGACAGACCCGCGAACACCGGGGAGCTGTTTTTT. Amino acid sequence: CASSLDRPANTGELFF.

J is TRBJ2-7 and V is TRBV7-2; 7 nucleotides line up with TRBD1. The CDR3 is 14 amino acids. Germline-derived CDR1 and CDR2 are SGHTA and FQGNSA. V lost 5 bases to trimming and J lost 6 bases; unmatched junction nucleotides: 10. In nucleotides, the CDR3 is TGTGCCAGCAGCATGGACAGGTGGGTCTCCGAGCAGTACTTC. Its translation: CASSMDRWVSEQYF.

The table lists this clone with a count of one. J is TRBJ1-2 and V is TRBV19; 10 positions match TRBD1. The V gene end was trimmed by 3 bases and the J gene end by 7 bases; junction bases not matched to a gene: 8. This CDR3 comprises 15 residues. From germline, CDR1 is LNHDA and CDR2 SQIVND (reference sequence). CDR3 protein: CASSMGDRGRGGYTF. CDR3 in DNA: TGTGCCAGTAGTATGGGGGACAGGGGAAGAGGTGGCTACACCTTC.

The gene calls are TRBV9 and TRBJ2-5, with TRBD2 matching 11 bases. Trimming removed 3 bases from V and 2 bases from J; junction bases left unmatched: 3. The CDR3 has 15 amino acids. In germline, CDR1 is SGDLS, CDR2 YYNGEE. The CDR3 DNA reads TGTGCCAGCAGCGCGACTAGCGGGGAACAAGAGACCCAGTACTTC. Translation: CASSATSGEQETQYF.

The chain carries TRBV27 and TRBJ2-4; 7 bases agree with TRBD1. Trimming cost V 5 bases and J 7 bases; bases outside gene matches: 8. From germline, CDR1 is MNHEY and CDR2 SMNVEV (reference sequence). The CDR3 sequence is 14 residues long. The CDR3 nucleotides read TGTGCCAGCAGTCCTAGGACAGGTCTGAACATTCAGTACTTC. Protein product: CASSPRTGLNIQYF.

J is TRBJ2-1 and V is TRBV27; TRBD2 matches 8 bases. This CDR3 spans 15 amino acids. Trimming at V came to 6 bases and at J to 2 bases, leaving 6 bases not matched to a gene. Germline values: CDR1 MNHEY, CDR2 SMNVEV (reference sequence). Written as DNA, the CDR3 is TGTGCCAGCAGCCCCGGGGGGGGACCCTACAATGAGCAGTTCTTC. Translated, it gives CASSPGGGPYNEQFF.

This clone was observed a single time. The chain uses TRBV7-8 and TRBJ1-5; D call uncertain. V was cut by 2 bases and J by 9 bases, with 29 bases left in between. Germline V gene sequence: CDR1 SGHVS, CDR2 FQNEAQ. The CDR3 spans 19 residues. The CDR3 protein is CASSLTATKRDLRYRPQHF. CDR3 DNA: TGTGCCAGCAGCTTAACGGCCACCAAGCGGGATCTCAGATACCGGCCCCAGCATTTT.

The chain has TRBV11-2 and TRBJ2-7, with TRBD2 matching 7 bases. The CDR3 runs 15 residues. After removal of 5 bases from V and 4 bases from J, the junction contained 11 bases not matched to a gene. Germline loops: CDR1 SGHAT, CDR2 FQNNGV. CDR3 nucleotide sequence: TGTGCCAGCAGCGCGTCGCTAGCGGAGATTTACGAGCAGTACTTC. This translates into CASSASLAEIYEQYF.

The V and J genes are TRBV5-1 and TRBJ2-2, with D maybe TRBD1 (5 bases). Trimming shortened V by 4 bases and J by 7 bases, and 14 bases separated the two germline ends. Germline values: CDR1 SGHRS, CDR2 YFSETQ. The CDR3 extends over 14 amino acids. CDR3 nucleotides: TGCGCCAGCAGCCTAGGCGCCAGGGACGGGGAGCTGTTTTTT. Translated: CASSLGARDGELFF.

The rearrangement links TRBV7-9 to TRBJ1-2; 10 bases fit TRBD1. V was clipped by 4 bases and J by 5 bases; unmatched bases: 7. Germline lookup yields CDR1 SEHNR and CDR2 FQNEAQ (reference sequence). This CDR3 has 15 amino acids. The CDR3 DNA reads as TGTGCCAGCAGCTCTCAGGGACAGGGGATGTATGGCTACACCTTC. Its protein product is CASSSQGQGMYGYTF.

V and J are TRBV10-3 and TRBJ1-2; D possibly corresponds to TRBD1 (6 bases). V was pared by 2 bases and J by 2 bases, with 15 bases between. This CDR3 is 16 amino acids long. Germline loops: CDR1 ENHRY, CDR2 SYGVKD. The CDR3 coding sequence is TGTGCCATCAGTGAGGCAGGGGCCAATCCCAACTATGGCTACACCTTC. Its protein is CAISEAGANPNYGYTF.

The chain carries TRBV28 and TRBJ2-3, with 9 bases aligning to TRBD1. Per the germline V gene, CDR1 is MDHEN and CDR2 is SYDVKM. This CDR3 spans 18 amino acids. The ends lost 4 bases at V and 0 bases at J; junction bases unmatched: 11. The CDR3 nucleotides read TGTGCCAGCAGTTCCCACCCCGGGACAGGGTATAGCACAGATACGCAGTATTTT. Translated, it gives CASSSHPGTGYSTDTQYF.

The chain has TRBV7-9 and TRBJ2-1, with 11 bases identical to TRBD2. The trim removed 6 bases at V and 5 bases at J, leaving 3 bases unmatched. The CDR3 extends over 14 amino acids. CDR1 is SEHNR and CDR2 is FQNEAQ in the germline V gene (reference sequence). The chain's CDR3 is CASRWTSGHNEQFF. CDR3 coding DNA: TGTGCCAGCAGGTGGACTAGCGGGCACAATGAGCAGTTCTTC.

This clone was counted ten times or more. The V call is TRBV2, the J call TRBJ1-1, with 7 bases lining up with TRBD1. CDR3 length equals 14 residues. V trimming: 6 bases; J trimming: 2 bases; junction bases outside the gene matches: 6. Germline values: CDR1 SNHLY, CDR2 FYNNEI. This CDR3 reads CASRGDRLNTEAFF. The CDR3 bases are TGTGCCAGCAGGGGGGACAGACTTAACACTGAAGCTTTCTTT.

The chain is built from TRBV7-9 and TRBJ2-7, with D maybe TRBD1 (5 bases). The germline V gene encodes CDR1 SEHNR and CDR2 FQNEAQ (reference sequence). V gave up 2 bases and J gave up 0 bases, with 17 bases separating them. The CDR3 is 17 residues long. The CDR3 region has the DNA TGTGCCAGCAGCTTAACCCCCAGGGAAGCTTTCTCCTACGAGCAGTACTTC. Encoded protein: CASSLTPREAFSYEQYF.